The rows below give T cell receptor beta chains drawn from one sample of a study of blood T cell repertoires in COVID-19. Data came from immunoSEQ multiplex PCR; TCRdb stores just in-frame clones and leaves some out. The table shows about 190,000 clones, with more than 70% occurring only once. Material: peripheral blood. The receptors stem from a woman aged 40 to 50 who had recovered from COVID-19. Each CDR3 is given with its conserved first and last residue. Fields, in order: J gene, clone size, V gene, CDR3 length, D gene, CDR3 protein, CDR3 DNA. A D gene is named only where the DNA matches it firmly. Clone size is given for some rows only: seen once, a few or many times, or a class if the clone is expanded.

j_gene: TRBJ1-4
abundance: -
v_gene: TRBV5-6
len: 16
d_gene: TRBD1
CDR3aa: CASSLQGAATNEKLFF
CDR3nt: TGTGCCAGCAGCTTGCAGGGGGCCGCAACTAATGAAAAACTGTTTTTT

j_gene: TRBJ2-3
abundance: -
v_gene: TRBV5-1
len: 15
d_gene: -
CDR3aa: CASSLEQQATDTQYF
CDR3nt: TGCGCCAGCAGCTTGGAGCAGCAGGCCACAGATACGCAGTATTTT

j_gene: TRBJ1-2
abundance: -
v_gene: TRBV29-1
len: 11
d_gene: -
CDR3aa: CSGTGLYGYTF
CDR3nt: TGCAGCGGCACAGGGTTATATGGCTACACCTTC

j_gene: TRBJ1-5
abundance: -
v_gene: TRBV6-2/TRBV6-3
len: 15
d_gene: TRBD1
CDR3aa: CASSYWDRGNQPQHF
CDR3nt: TGTGCCAGCAGTTACTGGGACAGGGGAAATCAGCCCCAGCATTTT

j_gene: TRBJ1-1
abundance: few
v_gene: TRBV27
len: 14
d_gene: -
CDR3aa: CASSFFGTNTEAFF
CDR3nt: TGTGCCAGCAGTTTCTTCGGGACTAACACTGAAGCTTTCTTT

j_gene: TRBJ2-1
abundance: -
v_gene: TRBV9
len: 15
d_gene: TRBD2
CDR3aa: CASSVAGGPVNEQFF
CDR3nt: TGTGCCAGCAGCGTAGCGGGAGGGCCGGTCAATGAGCAGTTCTTC

j_gene: TRBJ2-4
abundance: -
v_gene: TRBV19
len: 15
d_gene: -
CDR3aa: CASSIVGRDKNIQYF
CDR3nt: TGTGCCAGTAGTATTGTGGGGCGGGACAAAAACATTCAGTACTTC

j_gene: TRBJ1-6
abundance: -
v_gene: TRBV5-1
len: 15
d_gene: -
CDR3aa: CASSLSGPYNSPLHF
CDR3nt: TGCGCCAGCAGCTTGAGCGGTCCCTATAATTCACCCCTCCACTTT

j_gene: TRBJ1-4
abundance: -
v_gene: TRBV4-2
len: 17
d_gene: -
CDR3aa: CASSQGGSLDINEKLFF
CDR3nt: TGTGCCAGCAGCCAAGGTGGGAGCTTGGATATTAATGAAAAACTGTTTTTT

j_gene: TRBJ1-4
abundance: -
v_gene: TRBV9
len: 16
d_gene: -
CDR3aa: CASSVEGGVLNEKLFF
CDR3nt: TGTGCCAGCAGCGTAGAAGGGGGGGTCCTTAATGAAAAACTGTTTTTT

j_gene: TRBJ2-3
abundance: -
v_gene: TRBV28
len: 15
d_gene: TRBD2
CDR3aa: CASSLGLAGVDTQYF
CDR3nt: TGTGCCAGCAGTTTAGGGCTAGCGGGAGTAGATACGCAGTATTTT

j_gene: TRBJ2-2
abundance: -
v_gene: TRBV5-1
len: 15
d_gene: TRBD1
CDR3aa: CASSLVGQGNGELFF
CDR3nt: TGCGCCAGCAGCTTGGTTGGACAGGGAAACGGGGAGCTGTTTTTT

j_gene: TRBJ2-2
abundance: -
v_gene: TRBV27
len: 17
d_gene: TRBD2
CDR3aa: CASSLYPGTSWTGELFF
CDR3nt: TGTGCCAGCAGTTTATACCCCGGGACTAGTTGGACCGGGGAGCTGTTTTTT

j_gene: TRBJ1-5
abundance: few
v_gene: TRBV6-5
len: 14
d_gene: -
CDR3aa: CASSLGGAGQPQHF
CDR3nt: TGTGCCAGCAGCCTGGGGGGGGCTGGTCAGCCCCAGCATTTT

j_gene: TRBJ2-1
abundance: few
v_gene: TRBV7-9
len: 14
d_gene: -
CDR3aa: CASSFTSNYNEQFF
CDR3nt: TGTGCCAGCAGCTTCACTAGTAACTACAATGAGCAGTTCTTC

j_gene: TRBJ2-7
abundance: -
v_gene: TRBV15
len: 17
d_gene: TRBD2
CDR3aa: CATSRGTSGILSYEQYF
CDR3nt: TGTGCCACCAGCAGAGGGACTAGCGGGATTCTGTCCTACGAGCAGTACTTC

j_gene: TRBJ1-1
abundance: -
v_gene: TRBV29-1
len: 13
d_gene: -
CDR3aa: CSVEGRVGAEAFF
CDR3nt: TGCAGCGTTGAAGGGCGGGTTGGGGCTGAAGCTTTCTTT

j_gene: TRBJ1-6
abundance: -
v_gene: TRBV3-1/TRBV3-2
len: 14
d_gene: -
CDR3aa: CASSARTDSSPLHF
CDR3nt: TGTGCCAGCAGCGCCAGGACAGACAGCTCACCCCTCCACTTT

j_gene: TRBJ2-3
abundance: -
v_gene: TRBV4-2
len: 15
d_gene: TRBD2
CDR3aa: CASSQVAGGADTQYF
CDR3nt: TGTGCCAGCAGCCAAGTAGCGGGAGGTGCAGATACGCAGTATTTT

j_gene: TRBJ2-1
abundance: -
v_gene: TRBV9
len: 17
d_gene: TRBD2
CDR3aa: CASSVAMTSGYVDEQFF
CDR3nt: TGTGCCAGCAGCGTAGCTATGACTAGCGGGTATGTGGATGAGCAGTTCTTC

j_gene: TRBJ2-3
abundance: -
v_gene: TRBV5-1
len: 17
d_gene: -
CDR3aa: CASSLIRATADTDTQYF
CDR3nt: TGCGCCAGCAGCTTGATACGGGCCACAGCGGACACAGATACGCAGTATTTT

j_gene: TRBJ2-1
abundance: -
v_gene: TRBV5-1
len: 15
d_gene: TRBD2
CDR3aa: CASSYGTSFYNEQFF
CDR3nt: TGCGCCAGCAGCTATGGGACTAGCTTCTACAATGAGCAGTTCTTC

j_gene: TRBJ1-4
abundance: -
v_gene: TRBV15
len: 15
d_gene: -
CDR3aa: CATSRDGGTNEKLFF
CDR3nt: TGTGCCACCAGCAGGGATGGGGGGACTAATGAAAAACTGTTTTTT

j_gene: TRBJ2-1
abundance: -
v_gene: TRBV19
len: 15
d_gene: -
CDR3aa: CASSMPGHSYNEQFF
CDR3nt: TGTGCCAGTAGTATGCCGGGACACTCCTACAATGAGCAGTTCTTC

j_gene: TRBJ2-3
abundance: -
v_gene: TRBV7-9
len: 16
d_gene: -
CDR3aa: CASSLSTLTSTDTQYF
CDR3nt: TGTGCCAGCAGCTTATCAACGTTAACTAGCACAGATACGCAGTATTTT